This T cell receptor (beta chain) came from a study of shared T cell receptors in the human thymus. Some clones are missing from TCRdb's copy, which holds only in-frame ones; the method was immunoSEQ multiplex PCR. The data hold about 660,000 clones, with around 87% observed a single time. This same sample was also part of a study on human thymus T cells.

The sequence came from a boy in the first two years of life with a congenital heart defect. The specimen sequenced was thymocytes.

In nucleotides, the CDR3 is TGTGCCAGCAGCTTATATTCCCATGGGGAGCGGGAGGGCCATAGTGAGCAGTTCTTC. It encodes CASSLYSHGEREGHSEQFF. The rearrangement links TRBV7-3 to TRBJ2-1, with TRBD2 matching 10 bases. There are 19 residues in the CDR3. Germline CDR1 SGHTA, CDR2 FQGTGA. The V and J ends lost 2 bases and 9 bases, in that order; junction bases with no gene match: 19.